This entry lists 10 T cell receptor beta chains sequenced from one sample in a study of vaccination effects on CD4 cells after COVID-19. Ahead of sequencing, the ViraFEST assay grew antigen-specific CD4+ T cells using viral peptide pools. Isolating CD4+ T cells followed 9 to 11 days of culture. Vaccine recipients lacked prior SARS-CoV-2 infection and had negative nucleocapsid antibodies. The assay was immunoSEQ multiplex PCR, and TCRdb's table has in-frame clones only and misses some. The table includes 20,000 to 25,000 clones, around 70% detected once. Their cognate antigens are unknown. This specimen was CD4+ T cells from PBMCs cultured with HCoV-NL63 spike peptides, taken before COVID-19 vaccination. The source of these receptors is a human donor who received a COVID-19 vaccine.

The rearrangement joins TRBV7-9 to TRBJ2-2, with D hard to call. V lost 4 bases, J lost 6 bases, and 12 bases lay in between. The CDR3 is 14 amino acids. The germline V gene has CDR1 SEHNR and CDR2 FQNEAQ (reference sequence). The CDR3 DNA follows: TGTGCCAGCAGCTCGGAAACGGTGGCCGGGGAGCTGTTTTTT. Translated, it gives CASSSETVAGELFF.

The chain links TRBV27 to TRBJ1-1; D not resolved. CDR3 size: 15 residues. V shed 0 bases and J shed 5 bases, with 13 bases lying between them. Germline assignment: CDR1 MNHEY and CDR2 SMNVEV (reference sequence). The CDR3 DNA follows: TGTGCCAGCAGTTTATCGGCCGTAGTGGGGACTGAAGCTTTCTTT. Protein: CASSLSAVVGTEAFF.

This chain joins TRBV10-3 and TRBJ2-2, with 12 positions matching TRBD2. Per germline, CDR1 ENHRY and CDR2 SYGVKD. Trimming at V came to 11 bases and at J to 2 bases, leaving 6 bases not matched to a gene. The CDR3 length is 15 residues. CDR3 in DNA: TGTGCCGTGCGGACTAGCGGGACTAACACCGGGGAGCTGTTTTTT. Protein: CAVRTSGTNTGELFF.

DNA for the CDR3: TGTGCCTGGAGTCGAGGGGGAGAGACCCAGTACTTC. Amino acids: CAWSRGGETQYF. The chain employs TRBV30 and TRBJ2-5, with a tentative D call TRBD1 (6 bases). The CDR3 is 12 residues long. Germline CDR1 and CDR2: GTSNPN and SVGIG (reference sequence). Trimming pared 2 bases from V and 4 bases from J, leaving 8 bases between.

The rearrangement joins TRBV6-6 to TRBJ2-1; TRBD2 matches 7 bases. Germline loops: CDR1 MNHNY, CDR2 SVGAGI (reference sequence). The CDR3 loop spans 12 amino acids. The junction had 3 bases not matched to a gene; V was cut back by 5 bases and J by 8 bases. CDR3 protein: CASSPRGDEQFF. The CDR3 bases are TGTGCCAGCAGTCCACGGGGGGATGAGCAGTTCTTC.

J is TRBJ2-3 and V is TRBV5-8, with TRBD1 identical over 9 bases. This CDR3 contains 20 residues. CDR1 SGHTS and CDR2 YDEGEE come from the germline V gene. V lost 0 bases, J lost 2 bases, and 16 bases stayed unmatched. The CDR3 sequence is CASSLARRDRASSFTDTQYF. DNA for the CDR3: TGTGCCAGCAGCTTGGCCCGTCGGGACAGGGCTTCGAGTTTCACAGATACGCAGTATTTT.

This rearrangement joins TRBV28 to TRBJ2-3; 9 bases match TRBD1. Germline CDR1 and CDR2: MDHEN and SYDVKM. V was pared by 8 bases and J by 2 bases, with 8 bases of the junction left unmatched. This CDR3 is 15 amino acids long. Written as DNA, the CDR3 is TGTGCCAGCGGTATAAACAGGGGGCTCACAGATACGCAGTATTTT. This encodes CASGINRGLTDTQYF.

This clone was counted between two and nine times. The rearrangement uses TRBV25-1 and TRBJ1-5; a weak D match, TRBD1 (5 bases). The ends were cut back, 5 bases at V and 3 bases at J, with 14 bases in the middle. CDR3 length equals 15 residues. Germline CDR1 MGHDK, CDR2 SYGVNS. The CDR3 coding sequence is TGTGCCAGCAGTCCCCTCGACAGCCTCAATCAGCCCCAGCATTTT. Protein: CASSPLDSLNQPQHF.

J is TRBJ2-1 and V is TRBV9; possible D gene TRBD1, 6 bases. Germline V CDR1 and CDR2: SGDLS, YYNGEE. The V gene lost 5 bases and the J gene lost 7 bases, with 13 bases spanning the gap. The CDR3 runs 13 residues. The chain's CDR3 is CASSSGQINEQFF. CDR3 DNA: TGTGCCAGCAGTTCCGGACAGATAAATGAGCAGTTCTTC.

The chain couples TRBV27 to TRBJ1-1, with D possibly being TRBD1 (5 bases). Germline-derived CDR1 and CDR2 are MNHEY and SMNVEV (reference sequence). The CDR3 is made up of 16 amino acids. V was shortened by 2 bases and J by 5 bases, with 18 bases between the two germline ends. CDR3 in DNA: TGTGCCAGCAGTTTAAACCCCCGATGGGGGATAACTGAAGCTTTCTTT. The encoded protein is CASSLNPRWGITEAFF.